These 14 T cell receptor beta chains originate from one sample sequenced in a study of blood T cell repertoires in COVID-19. Here immunoSEQ multiplex PCR was the method, and the copy in TCRdb shows in-frame clones only, minus some. The data contain fewer than 300,000 clones, 85% of them seen just once; the ten biggest clones take up more than 10%. The sample taken for sequencing was peripheral blood. The receptors come from a human donor in a cohort sampled during active COVID-19.

This clone was observed a handful of times. The chain recombines TRBV5-1 with TRBJ2-7, with TRBD2 matching 10 bases. The V gene end was trimmed by 5 bases and the J gene end by 5 bases; junction bases not matched to a gene: 16. Germline CDR1 SGHRS, CDR2 YFSETQ. This CDR3 is 17 amino acids long. The CDR3 DNA is TGCGCCAGCAGTCGGACAGGACTAGCGGTTTCAACGAACGAGCAGTACTTC. Its translation: CASSRTGLAVSTNEQYF.

This chain connects TRBV11-2 to TRBJ2-3, with no clear D. From germline, CDR1 is SGHAT and CDR2 FQNNGV. Trimming took 5 bases from V and 2 from J, leaving 17 bases between them. This CDR3 has 16 amino acids. The CDR3 region is CASSAIAPRYTDTQYF. The CDR3 DNA is TGTGCCAGCAGCGCAATAGCCCCTCGATACACAGATACGCAGTATTTT.

The V and J genes are TRBV7-9 and TRBJ2-2, with a possible D match to TRBD1 (5 bases). The V and J ends lost 2 bases and 4 bases respectively, with 17 bases between them. This CDR3 spans 17 amino acids. The V gene's germline CDR1 is SEHNR and CDR2 FQNEAQ (reference sequence). The CDR3 sequence is CASSLRVQGQSTGELFF. The CDR3 DNA sequence: TGTGCCAGCAGCTTAAGAGTTCAGGGTCAAAGCACCGGGGAGCTGTTTTTT.

The J gene is TRBJ1-2, the V gene TRBV28; 7 nucleotides align to TRBD1. V was clipped by 3 bases and J by 4 bases; unmatched bases: 20. CDR3 length: 19 amino acids. Germline V gene sequence: CDR1 MDHEN, CDR2 SYDVKM. CDR3 sequence reads: CASSLTNYWTGGEGYGYTF. In nucleotides, the CDR3 is TGTGCCAGCAGTTTGACAAATTATTGGACAGGAGGGGAAGGCTATGGCTACACCTTC.

This sequence joins TRBV5-8 and TRBJ2-3; weak D call: TRBD1 (5 bases). Germline V gene data show CDR1 as SGHTS and CDR2 as YDEGEE. The V end was cut by 3 bases, the J end by 0 bases, with 14 bases between. The CDR3 length is 16 residues. The CDR3 DNA is TGTGCCAGCAGCTGGGGCGCAGGGTCGAGCACAGATACGCAGTATTTT. Amino acids: CASSWGAGSSTDTQYF.

There are a few counts of this clone. The V and J genes are TRBV28 and TRBJ1-2, with 7 positions matching TRBD1. The CDR3 totals 13 residues. The V gene end was trimmed by 8 bases and the J gene end by 4 bases; junction bases not matched to a gene: 7. Germline CDR1 reads MDHEN; CDR2 reads SYDVKM. The CDR3 DNA is TGTGCCAGCCGCCACCGGGACAGCTATGGCTACACCTTC. Translating gives CASRHRDSYGYTF.

The table lists this clone with a count of one. The chain recombines TRBV5-6 with TRBJ2-7, with unresolved D. Germline CDR1 SGHDT, CDR2 YYEEEE. This CDR3 is built from 12 residues. V shed 4 bases and J shed 0 bases, with 5 bases lying between them. The chain's CDR3 is CASSLSSYEQYF. CDR3 bases: TGTGCCAGCAGCCTCAGCTCCTACGAGCAGTACTTC.

The V call is TRBV6-5, the J call TRBJ2-5; TRBD1 matches 8 bases. Germline V gives CDR1 MNHEY, CDR2 SVGAGI. V was clipped by 6 bases and J by 3 bases; unmatched bases: 3. The CDR3 spans 13 residues. CDR3 sequence reads: CASSPTGEETQYF. The CDR3 DNA reads TGTGCCAGCAGCCCGACAGGGGAAGAGACCCAGTACTTC.

The rearrangement joins TRBV28 to TRBJ2-5, with 7 bases identical to TRBD1. Trimming took 6 bases from V and 4 from J; bases not matched to a gene: 11. This CDR3 comprises 15 residues. Germline lookup yields CDR1 MDHEN and CDR2 SYDVKM. The CDR3 is CASRTGATGSETQYF. Here the CDR3 DNA reads TGTGCCAGCAGAACAGGGGCCACTGGGTCAGAGACCCAGTACTTC.

The J gene is TRBJ1-4, the V gene TRBV28; TRBD1 aligns across 7 bases. Losses at the gene ends were 8 bases for V and 5 bases for J; bases not matched to a gene: 5. The length of the CDR3 is 13 residues. Per the germline V gene, CDR1 is MDHEN and CDR2 is SYDVKM. For the CDR3, the DNA is TGTGCCAGCCAACCGGGACAGAATGAAAAACTGTTTTTT. Protein product: CASQPGQNEKLFF.

CDR3: CASSSRRGLSSPLHF. In DNA, the CDR3 is TGTGCCAGCAGTTCACGCAGGGGGCTTAGCTCACCCCTCCACTTT. J is TRBJ1-6 and V is TRBV27; 8 nucleotides align to TRBD1. The trim removed 4 bases at V and 10 bases at J, leaving 9 bases unmatched. This CDR3 region has 15 residues. CDR1 is MNHEY, CDR2 SMNVEV, per germline (reference sequence).

The gene calls are TRBV3-1 (or the pseudogene TRBV3-2) and TRBJ1-1; D uncertain. V lost 0 bases, J lost 6 bases, and 14 bases lay in between. Germline values: CDR1 LGHDT, CDR2 YNNKEL (reference sequence). This CDR3 comprises 15 residues. The CDR3 loop reads CASSQDQIRSPEAFF. CDR3 nucleotide sequence: TGTGCCAGCAGCCAAGATCAGATCCGCTCCCCTGAAGCTTTCTTT.

The V and J genes are TRBV7-2 and TRBJ2-2, with TRBD2 identical over 13 bases. Germline assignment: CDR1 SGHTA and CDR2 FQGNSA. V was pared by 5 bases and J by 6 bases, with 6 bases of the junction left unmatched. The CDR3 loop spans 16 amino acids. In DNA form, the CDR3 reads TGTGCCAGCAGCGGGGGACTAGCGGGATTGGCCGGGGAGCTGTTTTTT. Translating gives CASSGGLAGLAGELFF.

This chain joins TRBV6-5 and TRBJ2-5; D unclear. Germline-derived CDR1 and CDR2 are MNHEY and SVGAGI. V was cut by 4 bases and J by 5 bases, with 14 bases left in between. This CDR3 comprises 14 residues. The CDR3 reads CASSFGPSRETQYF. The CDR3 bases are TGTGCCAGCAGTTTTGGTCCTTCGAGGGAGACCCAGTACTTC.